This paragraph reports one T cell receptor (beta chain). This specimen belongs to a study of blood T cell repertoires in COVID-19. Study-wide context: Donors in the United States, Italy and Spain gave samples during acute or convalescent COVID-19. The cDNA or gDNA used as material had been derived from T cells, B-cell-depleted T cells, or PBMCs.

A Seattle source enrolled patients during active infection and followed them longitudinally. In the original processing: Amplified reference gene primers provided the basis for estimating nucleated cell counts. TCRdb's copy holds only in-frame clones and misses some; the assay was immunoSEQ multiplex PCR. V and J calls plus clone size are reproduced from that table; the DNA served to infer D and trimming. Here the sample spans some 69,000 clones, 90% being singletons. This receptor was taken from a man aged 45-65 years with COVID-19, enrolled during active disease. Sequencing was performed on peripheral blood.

CDR3 sequence reads: CASSSPGGSNYGYTF. CDR3 bases: TGCGCCAGCAGCTCCCCGGGCGGGTCTAACTATGGCTACACCTTC. V gene TRBV4-1 combines with J gene TRBJ1-2; D unclear. The CDR3 has 15 residues. The germline CDR1 and CDR2 sequences are MGHRA and YSYEKL. Trimming left V 5 bases short and J 0 bases short, with 13 bases between.